This T cell receptor beta chain was captured in a study of identical twins. Every one of the donors was a healthy Caucasian. This clonotype was recorded many times. Germline trimming cut 0 bases from V and 1 base from J; bases unmatched to any gene: 5. This CDR3 has 18 residues. Germline CDR1 is LGHNA and CDR2 is YNFKEQ. A universal primer site was incorporated via template switching, and the cDNA contained unique molecular identifiers. TCRdb re-derived calls from the 5' RACE reads in MiXCR, one entry per CDR3 protein. The table records a few hundred thousand distinct CDR3 sequences, around 9.6% of them present only once. The data were also submitted as part of a second study, on yellow fever vaccine responses in identical twins. From that second work: Among the twins, the vaccine T cell response reportedly seemed partly convergent and partly personalized.

The source of this sequence is a woman between 18 and 29 years old in good health. The rearrangement uses TRBV4-2 and TRBJ2-2; 10 bases match TRBD2. Sequences were obtained from PBMCs. The CDR3: CASSQDLKRGGNTGELFF. The CDR3 DNA reads TGTGCCAGCAGCCAAGATCTTAAGCGGGGGGGGAACACCGGGGAGCTGTTTTTT.